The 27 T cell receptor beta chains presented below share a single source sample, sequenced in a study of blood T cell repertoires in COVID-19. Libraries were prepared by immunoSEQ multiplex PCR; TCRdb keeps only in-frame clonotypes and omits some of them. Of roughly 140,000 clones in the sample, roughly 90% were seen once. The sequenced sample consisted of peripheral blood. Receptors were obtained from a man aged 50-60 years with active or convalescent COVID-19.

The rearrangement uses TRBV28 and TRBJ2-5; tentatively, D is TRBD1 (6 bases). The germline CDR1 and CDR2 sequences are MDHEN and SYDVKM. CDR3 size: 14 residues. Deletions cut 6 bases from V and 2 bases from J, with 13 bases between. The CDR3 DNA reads TGTGCCAGCAGGCTGACGGGACATCAAGAGACCCAGTACTTC. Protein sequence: CASRLTGHQETQYF. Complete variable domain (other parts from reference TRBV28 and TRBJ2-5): DVKVTQSSRYLVKRTGEKVFLECVQDMDHENMFWYRQDPGLGLRLIYFSYDVKMKEKGDIPEGYSVSREKKERFSLILESASTNQTSMYLCASRLTGHQETQYFGPGTRLLVL.

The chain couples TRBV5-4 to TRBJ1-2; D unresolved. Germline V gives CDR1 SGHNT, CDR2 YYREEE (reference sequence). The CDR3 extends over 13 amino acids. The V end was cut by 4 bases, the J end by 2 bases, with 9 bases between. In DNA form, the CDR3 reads TGTGCCAGCAGCCGGGCGGGGAACTATGGCTACACCTTC. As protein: CASSRAGNYGYTF. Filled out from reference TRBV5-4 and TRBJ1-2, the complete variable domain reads ETGVTQSPTHLIKTRGQQVTLRCSSQSGHNTVSWYQQALGQGPQFIFQYYREEENGRGNFPPRFSGLQFPNYSSELNVNALELDDSALYLCASSRAGNYGYTFGSGTRLTVV.

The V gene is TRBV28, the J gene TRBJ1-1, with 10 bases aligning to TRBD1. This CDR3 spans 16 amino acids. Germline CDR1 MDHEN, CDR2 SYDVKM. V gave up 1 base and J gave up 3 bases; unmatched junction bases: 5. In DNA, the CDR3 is TGTGCCAGCAGTTTATTGGACAGGGGGTCCCACACTGAAGCTTTCTTT. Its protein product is CASSLLDRGSHTEAFF.

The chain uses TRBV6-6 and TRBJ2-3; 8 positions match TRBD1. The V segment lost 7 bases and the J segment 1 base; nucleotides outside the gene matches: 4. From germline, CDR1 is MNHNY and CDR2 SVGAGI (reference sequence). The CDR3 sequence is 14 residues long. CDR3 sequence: CASNDRGGTDTQYF. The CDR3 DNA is TGTGCCAGCAACGACAGGGGCGGCACAGATACGCAGTATTTT.

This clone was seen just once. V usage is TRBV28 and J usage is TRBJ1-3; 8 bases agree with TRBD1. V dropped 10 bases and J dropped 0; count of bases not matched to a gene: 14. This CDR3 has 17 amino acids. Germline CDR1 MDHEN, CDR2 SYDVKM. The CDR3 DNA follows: TGTGCCACCGAGAATGGAGACAGGGGACTCTCTGGAAACACCATATATTTT. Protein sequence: CATENGDRGLSGNTIYF.

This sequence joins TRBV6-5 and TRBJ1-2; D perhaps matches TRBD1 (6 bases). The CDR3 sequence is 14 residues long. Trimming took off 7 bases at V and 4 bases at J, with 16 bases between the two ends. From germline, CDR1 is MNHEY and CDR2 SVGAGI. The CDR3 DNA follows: TGTGCCAGCAATAAACAGGGTTTCGGCTATGGCTACACCTTC. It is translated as CASNKQGFGYGYTF.

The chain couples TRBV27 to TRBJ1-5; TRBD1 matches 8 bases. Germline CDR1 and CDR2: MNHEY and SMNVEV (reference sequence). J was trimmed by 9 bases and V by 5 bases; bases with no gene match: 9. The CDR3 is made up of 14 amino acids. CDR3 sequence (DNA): TGTGCCAGCAGTCCAGGGACAGGCCCATTGCCCCAGCATTTT. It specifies CASSPGTGPLPQHF.

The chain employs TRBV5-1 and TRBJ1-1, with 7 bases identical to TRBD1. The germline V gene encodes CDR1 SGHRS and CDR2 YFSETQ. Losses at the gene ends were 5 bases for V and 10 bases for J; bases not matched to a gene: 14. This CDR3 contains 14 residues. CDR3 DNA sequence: TGCGCCAGCAGTTCTTTTACAGGGGAGTTCGGAGCTTTCTTT. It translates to CASSSFTGEFGAFF.

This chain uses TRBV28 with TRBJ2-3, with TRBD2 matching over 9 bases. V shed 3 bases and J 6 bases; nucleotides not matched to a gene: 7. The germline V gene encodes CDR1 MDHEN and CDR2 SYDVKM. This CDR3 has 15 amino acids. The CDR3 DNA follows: TGTGCCAGCAGTTTGGCGGGAGGGCCGCGCGATACGCAGTATTTT. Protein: CASSLAGGPRDTQYF.

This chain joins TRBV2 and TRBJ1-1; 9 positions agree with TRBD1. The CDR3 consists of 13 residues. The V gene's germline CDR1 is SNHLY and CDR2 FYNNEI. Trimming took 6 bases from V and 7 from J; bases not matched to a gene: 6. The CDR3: CASSRQGGLEAFF. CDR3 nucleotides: TGTGCCAGCAGCAGACAGGGGGGACTTGAAGCTTTCTTT.

The chain's CDR3 is CASRPYLAEDFHAQYF. The CDR3 DNA sequence: TGTGCCAGCAGACCGTACCTAGCGGAAGACTTTCACGCGCAGTACTTC. The chain joins TRBV2 to TRBJ2-7; 7 bases fit TRBD2. Germline V lookup: CDR1 SNHLY, CDR2 FYNNEI. The junction had 20 bases not matched to a gene; V was cut back by 6 bases and J by 9 bases. This CDR3 is 16 amino acids long.

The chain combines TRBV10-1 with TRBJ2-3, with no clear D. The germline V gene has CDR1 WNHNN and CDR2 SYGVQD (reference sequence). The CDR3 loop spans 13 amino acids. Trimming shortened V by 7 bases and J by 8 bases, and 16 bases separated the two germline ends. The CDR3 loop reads CASTAKRSGTQYF. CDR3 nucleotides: TGCGCCAGCACCGCTAAGAGAAGTGGTACGCAGTATTTT.

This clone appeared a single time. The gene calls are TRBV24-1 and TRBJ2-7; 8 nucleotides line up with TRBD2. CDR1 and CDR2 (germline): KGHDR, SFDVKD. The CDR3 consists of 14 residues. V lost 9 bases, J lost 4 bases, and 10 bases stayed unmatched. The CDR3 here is CATLPGRDKYEQYF. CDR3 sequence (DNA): TGTGCCACCCTTCCCGGGAGGGATAAGTACGAGCAGTACTTC.

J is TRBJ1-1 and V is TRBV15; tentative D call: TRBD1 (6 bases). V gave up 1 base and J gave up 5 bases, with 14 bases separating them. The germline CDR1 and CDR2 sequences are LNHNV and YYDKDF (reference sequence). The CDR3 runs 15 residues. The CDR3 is CATSRGGGWDTEAFF. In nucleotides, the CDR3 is TGTGCCACCAGCAGAGGGGGGGGCTGGGATACTGAAGCTTTCTTT.

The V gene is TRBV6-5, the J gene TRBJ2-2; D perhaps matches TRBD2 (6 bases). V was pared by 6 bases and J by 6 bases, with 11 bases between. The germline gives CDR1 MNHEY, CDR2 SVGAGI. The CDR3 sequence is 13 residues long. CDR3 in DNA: TGTGCCAGCAGACCTAGCGAGTCCGGGGAGCTGTTTTTT. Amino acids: CASRPSESGELFF.

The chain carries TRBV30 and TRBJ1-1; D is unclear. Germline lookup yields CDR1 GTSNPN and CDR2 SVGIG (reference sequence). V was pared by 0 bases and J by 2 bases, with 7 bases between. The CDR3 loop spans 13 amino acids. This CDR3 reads CAWSVDTNTEAFF. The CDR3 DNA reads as TGTGCCTGGAGTGTAGACACTAACACTGAAGCTTTCTTT. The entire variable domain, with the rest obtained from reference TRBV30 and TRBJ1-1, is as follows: SQTIHQWPATLVQPVGSPLSLECTVEGTSNPNLYWYRQAAGRGLQLLFYSVGIGQISSEVPQNLSASRPQDRQFILSSKKLLLSDSGFYLCAWSVDTNTEAFFGQGTRLTVV.

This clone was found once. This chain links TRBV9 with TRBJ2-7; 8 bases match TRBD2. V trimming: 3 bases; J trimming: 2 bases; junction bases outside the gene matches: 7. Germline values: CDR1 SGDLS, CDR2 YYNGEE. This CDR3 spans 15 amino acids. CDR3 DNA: TGTGCCAGCAGCGCTTGGGGTAGCGGGACCTACGAGCAGTACTTC. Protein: CASSAWGSGTYEQYF.

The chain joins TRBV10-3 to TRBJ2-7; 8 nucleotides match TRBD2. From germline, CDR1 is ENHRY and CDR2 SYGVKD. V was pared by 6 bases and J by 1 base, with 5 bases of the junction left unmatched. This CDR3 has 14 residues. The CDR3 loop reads CAIRGSGDSYEQYF. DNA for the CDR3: TGTGCCATCAGGGGTAGCGGGGATTCCTACGAGCAGTACTTC.

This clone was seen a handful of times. CDR3 amino acids: CASMTGGAGANVLTF. The CDR3 bases are TGCGCCAGCATGACAGGGGGCGCTGGGGCCAACGTCCTGACTTTC. The rearrangement links TRBV5-1 to TRBJ2-6; 10 positions match TRBD1. J lost 2 bases, V lost 6 bases, and 2 bases had no gene match. The CDR3 is 15 amino acids. Germline V gene sequence: CDR1 SGHRS, CDR2 YFSETQ.

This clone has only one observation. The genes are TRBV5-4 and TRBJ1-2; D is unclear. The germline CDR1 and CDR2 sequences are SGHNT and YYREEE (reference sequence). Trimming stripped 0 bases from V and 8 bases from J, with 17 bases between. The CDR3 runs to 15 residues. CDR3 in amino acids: CASSLVIGGLEGYTF. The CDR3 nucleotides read TGTGCCAGCAGCTTGGTGATTGGCGGCCTGGAGGGCTACACCTTC.

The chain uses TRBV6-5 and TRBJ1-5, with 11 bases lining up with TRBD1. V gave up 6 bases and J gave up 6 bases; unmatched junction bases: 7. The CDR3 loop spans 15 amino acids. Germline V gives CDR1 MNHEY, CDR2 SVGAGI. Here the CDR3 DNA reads TGTGCCAGCAGCGATGGACAGGGGGCTTTTCAGCCCCAGCATTTT. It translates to CASSDGQGAFQPQHF.

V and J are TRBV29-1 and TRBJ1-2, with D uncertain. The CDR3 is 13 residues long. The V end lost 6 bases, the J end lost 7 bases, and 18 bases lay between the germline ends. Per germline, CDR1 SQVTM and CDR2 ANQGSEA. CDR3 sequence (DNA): TGCAGCGTCCCCGCGGGCCTGATGCGTGGCTACACCTTC. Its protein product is CSVPAGLMRGYTF. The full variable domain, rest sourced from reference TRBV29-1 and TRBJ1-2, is SAVISQKPSRDICQRGTSLTIQCQVDSQVTMMFWYRQQPGQSLTLIATANQGSEATYESGFVIDKFPISRPNLTFSTLTVSNMSPEDSSIYLCSVPAGLMRGYTFGSGTRLTVV.

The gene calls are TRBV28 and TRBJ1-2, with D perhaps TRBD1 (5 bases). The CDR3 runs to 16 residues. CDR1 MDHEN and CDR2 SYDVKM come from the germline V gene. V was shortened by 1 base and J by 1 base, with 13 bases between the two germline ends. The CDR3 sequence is CASSLLSGQNNYGYTF. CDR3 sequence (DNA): TGTGCCAGCAGTTTATTGTCAGGGCAGAATAACTATGGCTACACCTTC.

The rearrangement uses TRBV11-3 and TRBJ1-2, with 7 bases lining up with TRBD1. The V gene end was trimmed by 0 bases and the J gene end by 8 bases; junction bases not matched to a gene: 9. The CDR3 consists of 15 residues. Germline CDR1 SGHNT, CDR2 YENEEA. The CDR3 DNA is TGTGCCAGCAGCTTAGAAACAGGGGCCCTCTCCGGCTACACCTTC. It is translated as CASSLETGALSGYTF.

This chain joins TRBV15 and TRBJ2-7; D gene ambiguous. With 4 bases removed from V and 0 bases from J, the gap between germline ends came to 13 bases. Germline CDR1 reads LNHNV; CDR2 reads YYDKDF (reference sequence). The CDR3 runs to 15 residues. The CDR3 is CATSMMLESSYEQYF. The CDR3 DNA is TGTGCCACCAGCATGATGCTAGAGAGCTCCTACGAGCAGTACTTC.

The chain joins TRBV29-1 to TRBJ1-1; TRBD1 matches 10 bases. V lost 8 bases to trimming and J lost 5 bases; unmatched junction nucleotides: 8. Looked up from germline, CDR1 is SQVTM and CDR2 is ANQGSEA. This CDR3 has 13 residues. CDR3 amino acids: CSTRQGARTEAFF. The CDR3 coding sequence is TGCAGCACCCGACAGGGGGCGCGGACTGAAGCTTTCTTT.

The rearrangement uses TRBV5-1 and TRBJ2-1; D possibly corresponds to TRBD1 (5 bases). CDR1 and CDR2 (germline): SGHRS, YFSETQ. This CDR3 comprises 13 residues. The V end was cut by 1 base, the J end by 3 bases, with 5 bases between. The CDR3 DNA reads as TGCGCCAGCAGCTTGAGGGGCTACAATGAGCAGTTCTTC. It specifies CASSLRGYNEQFF. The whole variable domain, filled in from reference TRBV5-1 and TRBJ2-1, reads KAGVTQTPRYLIKTRGQQVTLSCSPISGHRSVSWYQQTPGQGLQFLFEYFSETQRNKGNFPGRFSGRQFSNSRSEMNVSTLELGDSALYLCASSLRGYNEQFFGPGTRLTVL.